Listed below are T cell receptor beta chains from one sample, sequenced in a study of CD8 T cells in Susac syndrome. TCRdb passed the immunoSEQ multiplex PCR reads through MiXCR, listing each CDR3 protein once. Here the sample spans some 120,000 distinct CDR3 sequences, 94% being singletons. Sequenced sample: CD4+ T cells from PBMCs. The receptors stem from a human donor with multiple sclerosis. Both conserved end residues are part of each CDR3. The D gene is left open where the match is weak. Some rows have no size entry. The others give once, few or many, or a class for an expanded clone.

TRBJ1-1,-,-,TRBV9,CASSVGPGAWNTEAFF,TGTGCCAGCAGCGTAGGACCGGGAGCATGGAACACTGAAGCTTTCTTT
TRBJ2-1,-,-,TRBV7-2,CASSFHLMRSSYNEQFF,TGTGCCAGCAGCTTTCACCTCATGCGTAGCTCCTACAATGAGCAGTTCTTC
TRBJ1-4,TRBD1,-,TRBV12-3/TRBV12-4,CASSLRLTGRTTNEKLFF,TGTGCCAGCAGCCTCAGATTGACAGGGAGGACTACTAATGAAAAACTGTTTTTT
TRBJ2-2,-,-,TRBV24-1,CATSDPRAPNTGELFF,TGTGCCACCAGTGATCCCAGGGCCCCGAACACCGGGGAGCTGTTTTTT
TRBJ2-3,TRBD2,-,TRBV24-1,CATSDLEAGGTDTQYF,TGTGCCACCAGTGATTTGGAGGCGGGGGGCACAGATACGCAGTATTTT
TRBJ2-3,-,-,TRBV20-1,CSALEGRADTQYF,TGCAGTGCCTTGGAGGGTAGGGCAGATACGCAGTATTTT
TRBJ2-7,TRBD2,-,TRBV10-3,CAISMGLAGLEQYF,TGTGCCATCAGTATGGGACTAGCGGGACTCGAGCAGTACTTC
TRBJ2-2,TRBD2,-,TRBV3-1,CASSPLLLLAGGSTGELFF,TGTGCCAGCAGCCCCTTACTACTACTAGCGGGGGGGAGTACCGGGGAGCTGTTTTTT
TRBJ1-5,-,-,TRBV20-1,CSALLPGRKYSNQPQHF,TGCAGTGCTTTGTTACCGGGACGGAAATATAGCAATCAGCCCCAGCATTTT
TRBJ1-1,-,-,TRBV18,CASSRAQNTEAFF,TGTGCCAGCTCCAGGGCCCAAAACACTGAAGCTTTCTTT
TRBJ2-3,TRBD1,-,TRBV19,CASKFGRGRDTQYF,TGTGCCAGTAAATTTGGCAGGGGGCGAGATACGCAGTATTTT
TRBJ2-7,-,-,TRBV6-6,CASSYQYEQYF,TGTGCCAGCAGTTACCAGTACGAGCAGTACTTC
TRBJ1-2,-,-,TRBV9,CASSPGDTRGGYTF,TGTGCCAGCAGCCCAGGGGATACCAGGGGAGGCTACACCTTC
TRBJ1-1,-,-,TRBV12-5,CASGQVGSDTEAFF,TGTGCTAGTGGCCAGGTGGGGAGTGACACTGAAGCTTTCTTT
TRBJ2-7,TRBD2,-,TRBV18,CASSPPVRGAYEQYF,TGTGCCAGCTCACCACCGGTACGGGGGGCCTACGAGCAGTACTTC
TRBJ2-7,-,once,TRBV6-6,CASREVTFYEQYF,TGTGCCAGCAGAGAGGTAACGTTCTACGAGCAGTACTTC
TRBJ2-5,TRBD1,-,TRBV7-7,CAAGTGVGAQYF,TGTGCTGCCGGGACAGGGGTCGGGGCCCAGTACTTC
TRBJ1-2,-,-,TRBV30,CAWTQGTYGYTF,TGTGCCTGGACCCAGGGAACCTATGGCTACACCTTC
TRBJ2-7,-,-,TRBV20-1,CSASLNLEQYF,TGCAGTGCTAGTCTGAATCTCGAGCAGTACTTC
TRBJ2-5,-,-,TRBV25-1,CASSEKGPMETQYF,TGTGCCAGCAGTGAAAAGGGCCCGATGGAGACCCAGTACTTC
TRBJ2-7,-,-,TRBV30,CAWRAGTYEQYF,TGTGCCTGGAGGGCAGGCACCTACGAGCAGTACTTC
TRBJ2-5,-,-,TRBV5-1,CASSLVPNRDQETQYF,TGCGCCAGCAGCTTAGTCCCAAACAGGGACCAAGAGACCCAGTACTTC
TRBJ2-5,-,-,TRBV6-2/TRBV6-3,CASSYGGLETQYF,TGTGCCAGCAGTTACGGCGGCTTAGAGACCCAGTACTTC
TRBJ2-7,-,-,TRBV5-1,CASSEKDEQYF,TGCGCCAGCAGCGAAAAGGACGAGCAGTACTTC
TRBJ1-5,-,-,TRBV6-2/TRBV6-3,CASSLGPISNQPQHF,TGTGCCAGCAGCTTGGGACCGATTAGCAATCAGCCCCAGCATTTT
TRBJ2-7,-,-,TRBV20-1,CSARPVDYWGIDEQYF,TGCAGTGCGCGCCCGGTGGATTATTGGGGGATCGACGAGCAGTACTTC
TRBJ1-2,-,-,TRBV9,CASSQLTRGYYGYTF,TGTGCCAGCAGCCAATTGACGAGGGGTTACTATGGCTACACCTTC
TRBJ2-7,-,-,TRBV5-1,CASSETVSSYEQYF,TGCGCCAGCAGCGAGACTGTAAGCTCCTACGAGCAGTACTTC
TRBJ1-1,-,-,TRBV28,CASRDQRNTEAFF,TGTGCCAGCAGGGACCAGAGGAACACTGAAGCTTTCTTT
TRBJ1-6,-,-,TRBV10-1,CASRAGTMNSPLHF,TGCGCCAGCAGGGCCGGGACAATGAATTCACCCCTCCACTTT
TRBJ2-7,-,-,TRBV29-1,CSVMGGTTQRGSYEQYF,TGCAGCGTTATGGGTGGGACAACCCAAAGGGGCTCCTACGAGCAGTACTTC
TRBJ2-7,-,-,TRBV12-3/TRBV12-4,CASSPTGQHYEQYF,TGTGCCAGCAGTCCCACCGGGCAGCACTACGAGCAGTACTTC
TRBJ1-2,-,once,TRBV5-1,CASSIQDGYGYTF,TGCGCCAGCAGCATCCAAGACGGCTATGGCTACACCTTC
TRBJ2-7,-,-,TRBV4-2,CASSQDPSGFSYEQYF,TGTGCCAGCAGCCAAGATCCTTCGGGCTTCTCCTACGAGCAGTACTTC
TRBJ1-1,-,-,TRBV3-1,CASSPGTGLVTEAFF,TGTGCCAGCAGCCCCGGGACCGGCCTTGTCACTGAAGCTTTCTTT
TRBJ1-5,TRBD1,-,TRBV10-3,CAISAGDRSNQPQHF,TGTGCCATCAGCGCTGGGGACAGAAGCAATCAGCCCCAGCATTTT
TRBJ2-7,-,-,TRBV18,CASSPKQGYEQYF,TGTGCCAGCTCACCCAAGCAGGGCTACGAGCAGTACTTC
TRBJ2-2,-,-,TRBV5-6,CASSLVQADWYSTGELFF,TGTGCCAGCAGCTTGGTTCAGGCAGATTGGTATTCCACCGGGGAGCTGTTTTTT
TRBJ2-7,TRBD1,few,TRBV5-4,CASSPGTDSYEQYF,TGTGCCAGCAGCCCCGGGACAGACTCCTACGAGCAGTACTTC
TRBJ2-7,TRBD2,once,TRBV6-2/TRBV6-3,CASSWSLAGGHEQYF,TGTGCCAGCAGTTGGAGCCTAGCGGGGGGCCACGAGCAGTACTTC
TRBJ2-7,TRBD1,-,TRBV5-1,CASTITGAEEEQYF,TGCGCCAGCACAATAACAGGGGCAGAGGAAGAGCAGTACTTC
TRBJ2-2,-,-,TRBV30,CAWMRANTGELFF,TGTGCCTGGATGAGAGCGAACACCGGGGAGCTGTTTTTT
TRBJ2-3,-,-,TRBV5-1,CASSYPGLATDTQYF,TGCGCCAGCAGCTATCCGGGACTGGCAACAGATACACAGTATTTT
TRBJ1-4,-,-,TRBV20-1,CSARGTANEKLFF,TGCAGTGCTAGAGGGACGGCTAATGAAAAACTGTTTTTT
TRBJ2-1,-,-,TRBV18,CASSPTGLASYNEQFF,TGTGCCAGCTCACCGACAGGGCTAGCGTCCTACAATGAGCAGTTCTTC
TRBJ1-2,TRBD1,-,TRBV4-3,CASSPILGTGYGYTF,TGCGCCAGCAGCCCAATCCTCGGGACAGGCTATGGCTACACCTTC
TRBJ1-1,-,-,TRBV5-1,CASSGEDTEAFF,TGCGCCAGCAGCGGAGAGGACACTGAAGCTTTCTTT
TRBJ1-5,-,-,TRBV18,CASSPRPTGEGQPQHF,TGTGCCAGCTCACCTCGCCCGACCGGCGAGGGTCAGCCCCAGCATTTT
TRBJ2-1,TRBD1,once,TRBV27,CASSSPSGTGYNGEQFF,TGTGCCAGCAGTTCCCCGTCCGGGACAGGGTATAATGGTGAGCAGTTCTTC
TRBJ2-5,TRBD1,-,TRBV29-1,CSVDPYTGTGSGETQYF,TGCAGCGTTGACCCTTACACCGGGACAGGGTCCGGGGAGACCCAGTACTTC
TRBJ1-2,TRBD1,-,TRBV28,CASSLAGQGAGGYTF,TGTGCCAGCAGTTTGGCGGGACAGGGGGCTGGTGGCTACACCTTC
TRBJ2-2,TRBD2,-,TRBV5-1,CASSFEASGRDTGELFF,TGCGCCAGCAGCTTCGAGGCTAGCGGGAGGGACACCGGGGAGCTGTTTTTT
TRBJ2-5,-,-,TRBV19,CASSIDRRAETQYF,TGTGCCAGTAGTATTGACAGGCGGGCAGAGACCCAGTACTTC
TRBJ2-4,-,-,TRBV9,CASSVVGGGHDIQYF,TGTGCCAGCAGCGTAGTCGGCGGGGGCCACGACATTCAGTACTTC
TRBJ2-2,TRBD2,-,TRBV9,CASSVDFPGLAGVTGELFF,TGTGCCAGCAGCGTCGACTTCCCGGGACTAGCGGGGGTGACCGGGGAGCTGTTTTTT